This T cell receptor (beta chain) is from a study of shared clonotypes between healthy human individuals. General observations from the study: The sharing of about 5% of naive CD4 clonotypes was seen across a few donors. An expected dependence of interdonor clonotype sharing on sequencing depth was noted.

Germline CDR1 SEHNR, CDR2 FQNEAQ (reference sequence). The junction had 5 bases not matched to a gene; V was cut back by 4 bases and J by 2 bases. The CDR3 has 15 amino acids. Replicate PCRs from sorted subsets contained 200 ng DNA, which is approximately 30,000 T cell genomes. Authors' processing steps: ImmunoSEQ supplied junction-only sequences lacking quality scores, so filtering was different. The assay was immunoSEQ multiplex PCR, and TCRdb's table has in-frame clones only and misses some. Clonal size and the V and J genes are those of that table, whereas D and trimming came from the DNA. The sample lists roughly 2,300,000 clones, about nine tenths occurring once. About this clone itself: Its antigen remains unidentified. The sample holds other DNA sequences that translate to the same CDR3.

This sequence was found in a man between 18 and 35 years old in good health. Some clones in this sample may be carry-over from other donors' samples. Sequenced: naive CD4+ T cells from PBMCs. As to subset: CD45RA+ positively selected. The V call is TRBV7-9, the J call TRBJ2-1; 7 positions match TRBD2. CDR3 coding DNA: TGTGCCAGCAGCTCCCGGGACTATCCCTACAATGAGCAGTTCTTC. It is translated as CASSSRDYPYNEQFF.